This T cell receptor beta chain was captured by sequencing in a study of blood T cells in healthy people across ages. Whole-study context: The template switching approach captured approximately one barcoded beta molecule for every two T cells.

V was cut by 5 bases and J by 9 bases, with 22 bases left in between. The CDR3 contains 15 residues. Germline values: CDR1 SEHNR, CDR2 FQNEAQ (reference sequence). Study outcomes and limitations: Both higher diversity and more naive CD4+ cells marked long-lived donors when set against aged donors.

Points on this clonotype: Its specificity is unknown.

PCR was performed a second time for about 7 to 11 cycles using a sample-barcoded 5' primer and a J-beta primer mix. TCRdb reprocessed the 5' RACE reads with MiXCR, giving one entry per CDR3 protein. This repertoire shows some 1,800,000 distinct CDR3 sequences, around 42% found once; its top ten account for around 23%. The sample taken for sequencing was blood. The chain has TRBV7-9 and TRBJ1-1, with D perhaps TRBD1 (5 bases). The TCR sequence derives from a human donor in good health. This chain's CDR3 is CASSDMGGPTEKAFF. The CDR3 nucleotides are TGTGCCAGCAGCGACATGGGGGGTCCCACGGAAAAAGCTTTCTTT.